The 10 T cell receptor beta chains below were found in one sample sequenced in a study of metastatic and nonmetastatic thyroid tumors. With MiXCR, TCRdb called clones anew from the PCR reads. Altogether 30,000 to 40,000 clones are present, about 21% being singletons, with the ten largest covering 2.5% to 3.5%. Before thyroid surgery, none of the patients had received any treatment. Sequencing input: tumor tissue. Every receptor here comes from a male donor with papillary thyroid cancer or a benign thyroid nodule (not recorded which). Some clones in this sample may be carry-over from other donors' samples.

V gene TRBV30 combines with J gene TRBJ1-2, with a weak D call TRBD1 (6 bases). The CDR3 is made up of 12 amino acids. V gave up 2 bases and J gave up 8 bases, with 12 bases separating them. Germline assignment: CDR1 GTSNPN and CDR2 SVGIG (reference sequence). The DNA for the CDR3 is TGTGCCTGGAGTCCTGGGACATACGGCTACACCTTC. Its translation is CAWSPGTYGYTF.

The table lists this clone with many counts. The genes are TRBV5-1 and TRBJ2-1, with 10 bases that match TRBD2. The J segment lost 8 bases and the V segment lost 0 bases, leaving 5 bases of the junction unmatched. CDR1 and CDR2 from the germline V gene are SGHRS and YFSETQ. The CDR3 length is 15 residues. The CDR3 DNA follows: TGCGCCAGCAGCTTGGCCCTAGCGGGAGTATATGAGCAGTTCTTC. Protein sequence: CASSLALAGVYEQFF.

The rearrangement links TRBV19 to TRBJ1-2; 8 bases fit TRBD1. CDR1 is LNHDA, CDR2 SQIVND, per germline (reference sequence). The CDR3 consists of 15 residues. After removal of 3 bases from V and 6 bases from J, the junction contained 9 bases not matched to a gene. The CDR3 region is CASSIHRDRHDGYTF. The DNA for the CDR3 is TGTGCCAGTAGTATCCACCGGGACAGGCACGATGGCTACACCTTC. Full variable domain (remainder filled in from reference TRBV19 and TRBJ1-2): DGGITQSPKYLFRKEGQNVTLSCEQNLNHDAMYWYRQDPGQGLRLIYYSQIVNDFQKGDIAEGYSVSREKKESFPLTVTSAQKNPTAFYLCASSIHRDRHDGYTFGSGTRLTVV.

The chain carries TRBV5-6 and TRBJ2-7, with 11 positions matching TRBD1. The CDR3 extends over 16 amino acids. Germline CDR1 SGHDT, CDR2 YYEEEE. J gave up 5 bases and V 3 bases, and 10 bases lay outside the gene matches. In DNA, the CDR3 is TGTGCCAGCAGCTATTACCGGGACAGGGGGGTGGACGAGCAGTACTTC. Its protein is CASSYYRDRGVDEQYF.

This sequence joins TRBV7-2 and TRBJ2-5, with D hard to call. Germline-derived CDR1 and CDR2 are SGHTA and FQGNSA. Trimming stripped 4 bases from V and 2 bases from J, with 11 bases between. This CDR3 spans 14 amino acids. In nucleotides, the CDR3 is TGTGCCAGCAGCTCTTGTCATCCTCAAGAGACCCAGTACTTC. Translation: CASSSCHPQETQYF.

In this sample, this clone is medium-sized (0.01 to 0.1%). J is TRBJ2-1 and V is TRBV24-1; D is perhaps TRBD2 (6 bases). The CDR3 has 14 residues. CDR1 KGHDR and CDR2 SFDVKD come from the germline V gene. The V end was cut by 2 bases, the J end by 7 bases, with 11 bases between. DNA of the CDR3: TGTGCCACCAGTGATTCGGGACTCGGGAATGAGCAGTTCTTC. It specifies CATSDSGLGNEQFF.

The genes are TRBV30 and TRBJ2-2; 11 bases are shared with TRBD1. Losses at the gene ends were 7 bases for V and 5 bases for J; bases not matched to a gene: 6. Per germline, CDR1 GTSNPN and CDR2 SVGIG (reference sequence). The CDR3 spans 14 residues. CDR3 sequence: CASTGTGGTGELFF. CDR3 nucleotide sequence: TGTGCCTCCACCGGGACAGGGGGGACCGGGGAGCTGTTTTTT.

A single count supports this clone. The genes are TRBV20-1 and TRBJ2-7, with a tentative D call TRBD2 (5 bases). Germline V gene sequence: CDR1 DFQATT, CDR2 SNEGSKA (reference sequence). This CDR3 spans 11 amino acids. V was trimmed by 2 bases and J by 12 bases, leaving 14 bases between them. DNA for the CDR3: TGCAGTGCTAGATTTTCGGGATTCTTGTACTTC. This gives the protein CSARFSGFLYF.

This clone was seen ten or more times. The CDR3 DNA reads as TGCGCCAGCAGCCACTCGACAGGGGGGTCCTACGAGCAGTACTTC. Translated: CASSHSTGGSYEQYF. The chain combines TRBV4-1 with TRBJ2-7; 9 nucleotides match TRBD1. Germline values: CDR1 MGHRA, CDR2 YSYEKL. This CDR3 is built from 15 residues. V dropped 3 bases and J dropped 1; count of bases not matched to a gene: 4.

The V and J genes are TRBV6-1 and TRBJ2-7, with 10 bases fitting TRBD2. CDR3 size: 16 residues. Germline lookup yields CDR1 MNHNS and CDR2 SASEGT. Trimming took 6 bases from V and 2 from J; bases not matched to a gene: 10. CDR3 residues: CASSSPAGGPTYEQYF. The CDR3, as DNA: TGTGCCAGCAGCTCGCCAGCGGGAGGGCCCACCTACGAGCAGTACTTC.